This TCR beta chain was identified during a study of cytomegalovirus exposure and HLA in healthy donors. Study context: Counted in an early data release were roughly 87 million unique TCRs from HLA-typed donors. Study results and limitations: By HLA locus, TCR association rates varied in a later analysis, with DRB1 showing the most and HLA-C the fewest. 164 TCR beta chains were listed as cytomegalovirus-associated. Most of the TCR beta V segments (in an earlier analysis) were productive either about 87% or about 30% of the time.

V shed 3 bases and J 7 bases; nucleotides not matched to a gene: 8. The CDR3 totals 16 residues. Germline assignment: CDR1 SGHNT and CDR2 YYREEE (reference sequence). The PCR contained 60 Vbeta and 13 Jbeta primers. Clones were sequenced by immunoSEQ multiplex PCR, and TCRdb holds only the in-frame ones, with some missing. The sample contains some 130,000 clones, 60% to 85% of which appear only once. This clone was seen a few times. Antigen unknown. The TCR sequence derives from a young man in good health and CMV-seronegative. The sequenced material came from PBMCs. J is TRBJ1-6 and V is TRBV5-4; 9 bases agree with TRBD1. Here the CDR3 reads CASSSMTGGKNSPLHF. The CDR3 DNA follows: TGTGCCAGCAGCTCAATGACAGGGGGGAAGAATTCACCCCTCCACTTT.